The subject of this entry is one T cell receptor (beta chain). Its antigen is undetermined. RNA extraction and reverse transcription yielded cDNA as sequencing template. Generated by immunoSEQ multiplex PCR, the TCRdb table keeps only in-frame clones and is missing some. The sample has 110,000 to 150,000 clones; 62% are singletons. The source of the sample is a study of CD8+ T cells in alopecia areata. Study findings and constraints: Tissue-resident alphabeta T cells belonging to normal skin likewise get sequenced within scalp specimens. More clonal than normal scalp was lesional scalp, particularly alopecia totalis/universalis. TCR sharing was clearer in mice than between patients, perhaps partly owing to patient HLA diversity.

The sorting of PBMCs gave CD4+ and CD8+ T cells. The CDR3 has 15 residues. Deletions cut 5 bases from V and 1 base from J, with 14 bases between. CDR1 and CDR2 from the germline V gene are MNHEY and SMNVEV (reference sequence). The TCR comes from a human donor in good health. Sequenced material: CD8+ T cells sorted from blood. The chain uses TRBV27 and TRBJ1-1; a weak D match, TRBD1 (6 bases). The CDR3 nucleotides are TGTGCCAGCAGTAGTTCCCCGACAGGGAACACTGAAGCTTTCTTT. Translated, it gives CASSSSPTGNTEAFF.